The 17 T cell receptor beta chains below all came from one sample that was sequenced in a study of molecular identifiers for immune sequencing clone quantification. TCRdb independently ran MiXCR on the PCR reads; one entry per CDR3 protein. The sample has 400,000 to 600,000 distinct CDR3 sequences; 25% are singletons. Material: naive CD8+ T cells from blood, with Jurkat cell RNA spiked in. Specified subset: FACS-sorted CD8+CD4-CCR7+CD45RA+ naive T cells. Receptors were obtained from a human donor in good health. Some libraries in this study had Jurkat cell RNA spiked in.

This clonotype was seen more than once but under ten times. V usage is TRBV20-1 and J usage is TRBJ2-7, with D tentatively TRBD1 (6 bases). V shed 6 bases and J shed 2 bases, with 17 bases lying between them. The CDR3 spans 14 residues. Germline V gene data show CDR1 as DFQATT and CDR2 as SNEGSKA (reference sequence). The CDR3 nucleotides read TGCAGTGCCGCAGGGGACAATTCGACCTACGAGCAGTACTTC. Translated, it gives CSAAGDNSTYEQYF.

This chain connects TRBV2 to TRBJ1-1, with D tentatively TRBD1 (5 bases). Germline V gene sequence: CDR1 SNHLY, CDR2 FYNNEI. The CDR3 is made up of 10 amino acids. V dropped 6 bases and J dropped 8 bases, with 7 bases sitting between them. The CDR3: CASRGGEAFF. DNA for the CDR3: TGTGCCAGCAGGGGGGGGGAAGCTTTCTTT.

For this clonotype: At one of its ends the junction is not consistent with the germline gene, which may arise from a read error. V gene TRBV19 combines with J gene TRBJ2-7; no clear D. The CDR3 is made up of 16 amino acids. The germline V gene has CDR1 LNHDA and CDR2 SQIVND (reference sequence). CDR3 coding DNA: TGTGCCAGTAGTATTTATTGGACCTCGCTTGCCTACGAGCGGTACTTC. This gives the protein CASSIYWTSLAYERYF.

Remarks on this clonotype: A read error may be the cause here, since a much bigger clone is one base away. The chain combines TRBV5-3 with TRBJ1-1; possible D gene TRBD1, 5 bases. TRBV5-3 is an ORF, with its function uncertain. This CDR3 is built from 15 residues. CDR3 region: CASSRQQDMNTEALF. For the CDR3, the DNA is TGTGCCAGCAGCCGCCAGCAGGACATGAACACTGAAGCTCTCTTT.

V is TRBV7-6 and J is TRBJ2-7; perhaps TRBD1 as D (6 bases). The CDR3 runs to 15 residues. CDR1 SGHVS and CDR2 FNYEAQ come from the germline V gene. Between the trimmed V and J ends, which lost 2 bases and 2 bases, there was a span of 13 bases. DNA of the CDR3: TGTGCCAGCAGCTTAATCGAGACAGGAGCCTACGAGCAGTACTTC. This codes for CASSLIETGAYEQYF.

The chain couples TRBV27 to TRBJ1-5, with a possible D match to TRBD1 (5 bases). Germline V CDR1 and CDR2: MNHEY, SMNVEV (reference sequence). V was clipped by 5 bases and J by 1 base, with 18 bases between them. This CDR3 is 17 amino acids long. Here the CDR3 DNA reads TGTGCCAGCAGTAGTCAAGGGGACCATCCGAGCAATCAGCCCCAGCATTTT. Protein product: CASSSQGDHPSNQPQHF.

This clonotype was observed a few times. The genes are TRBV7-9 and TRBJ2-5; no firm D call. With 5 bases removed from V and 2 bases from J, the gap between germline ends came to 18 bases. Germline CDR1 is SEHNR and CDR2 is FQNEAQ (reference sequence). The CDR3 runs to 16 residues. CDR3 protein: CASSPTPFLEQETQYF. CDR3 sequence (DNA): TGTGCCAGCAGCCCTACCCCATTCTTGGAGCAAGAGACCCAGTACTTC.

About this clonotype itself: A much larger clone is a single base away; this may be a read error. The chain couples TRBV30 to TRBJ2-3; D is ambiguous. Trimming pared 2 bases from V and 2 bases from J, leaving 11 bases between. The germline V gene encodes CDR1 GTSNPN and CDR2 SVGIG (reference sequence). The CDR3 totals 14 residues. CDR3 sequence: CAWSLGSNTDTQYF. Written as DNA, the CDR3 is TGTGCCTGGAGTTTAGGGTCGAACACAGATACGCAGTATTTT.

In the case of this clonotype: A read error may explain this, as a much larger clone is one base away. The chain uses TRBV7-8 and TRBJ2-7; D possibly uses TRBD1 or TRBD2 (5 bases each). The CDR3 spans 14 residues. Per germline, CDR1 SGHVS and CDR2 FQNEAQ. CDR3 DNA sequence: TGTGCCAGCAGCCTGGCCGGGACGGCCTACGAGCAGTGCTTC. This sequence encodes CASSLAGTAYEQCF. Full variable domain (missing parts from reference TRBV7-8 and TRBJ2-7): GAGVSQSPRYKVAKRGQDVALRCDPISGHVSLFWYQQALGQGPEFLTYFQNEAQLDKSGLPSDRFFAERPEGSVSTLKIQRTQQEDSAVYLCASSLAGTAYEQCFGPGTRLTVT.

This clonotype was counted between two and nine times. CDR3 loop: CASTVGEAFF. The CDR3, as DNA: TGTGCCAGCACGGTAGGTGAAGCTTTCTTT. The chain carries TRBV6-1 and TRBJ1-1, with unresolved D. The CDR3 runs 10 residues. Germline V CDR1 and CDR2: MNHNS, SASEGT. V lost 7 bases, J lost 7 bases, and 7 bases lay in between.

This clonotype has a handful of counts. The chain carries TRBV19 and TRBJ2-7; 9 positions agree with TRBD1. Trimming took 1 base from V and 4 from J; bases not matched to a gene: 8. This CDR3 is 16 amino acids long. CDR1 is LNHDA, CDR2 SQIVND, per germline (reference sequence). CDR3 residues: CASSIGATGTGYEQYF. CDR3 nucleotides: TGTGCCAGTAGTATAGGCGCAACCGGGACAGGGTACGAGCAGTACTTC.

The chain uses TRBV7-6 and TRBJ1-1; a possible D gene is TRBD1 (5 bases). Germline-derived CDR1 and CDR2 are SGHVS and FNYEAQ. Trimming stripped 4 bases from V and 3 bases from J, with 21 bases between. The CDR3 is made up of 17 amino acids. The CDR3 loop is CASSSLPSGTGDTEAFF. The CDR3 DNA reads as TGTGCCAGCAGCTCCCTCCCTAGCGGGACCGGTGACACTGAAGCTTTCTTT.

The V and J genes are TRBV27 and TRBJ1-6, with D perhaps TRBD1 (5 bases). Trimming cost V 1 base and J 9 bases, with 13 bases left between them. The germline V gene encodes CDR1 MNHEY and CDR2 SMNVEV (reference sequence). The CDR3 runs 15 residues. This CDR3 is CASSLWQGLSSPLHF. CDR3 nucleotide sequence: TGTGCCAGCAGTTTATGGCAGGGCCTTAGTTCACCCCTCCACTTT.

There are a few counts of this clonotype. V and J are TRBV29-1 and TRBJ2-7; D perhaps matches TRBD2 (7 bases). This CDR3 has 14 residues. Germline CDR1 and CDR2: SQVTM and ANQGSEA. Trimming cost V 4 bases and J 4 bases, with 17 bases left between them. The CDR3 reads CSVAVGGLGYEQYF. CDR3 DNA sequence: TGCAGCGTTGCCGTCGGGGGGCTAGGGTACGAGCAGTACTTC.

The chain carries TRBV7-9 and TRBJ2-5; perhaps D is TRBD1 or TRBD2 (6 bases each). V was cut by 5 bases and J by 2 bases, with 18 bases left in between. The CDR3 consists of 16 residues. Germline-derived CDR1 and CDR2 are SEHNR and FQNEAQ (reference sequence). CDR3 DNA sequence: TGTGCCAGCAGCGAGGATCGGGGGCGGATACAAGAGACCCAGTACTTC. Encoded protein: CASSEDRGRIQETQYF. The complete variable domain, with remaining parts taken from reference TRBV7-9 and TRBJ2-5, reads DTGVSQNPRHKITKRGQNVTFRCDPISEHNRLYWYRQTLGQGPEFLTYFQNEAQLEKSRLLSDRFSAERPKGSFSTLEIQRTEQGDSAMYLCASSEDRGRIQETQYFGPGTRLLVL.

This clonotype was observed at least ten times. The V call is TRBV29-1, the J call TRBJ1-4; D not resolved. The CDR3 spans 14 residues. From germline, CDR1 is SQVTM and CDR2 ANQGSEA. The ends were cut back, 4 bases at V and 4 bases at J, with 13 bases in the middle. The DNA for the CDR3 is TGCAGCGTTGCTCAGACGGCTTTTAATGAAAAACTGTTTTTT. The encoded protein is CSVAQTAFNEKLFF.

This clonotype was seen a few times. The DNA for the CDR3 is TGTGCCAGCAGCTTAAGGACCCGACTAGCGGGACCACAAGAGACCCAGTACTTC. Protein: CASSLRTRLAGPQETQYF. The chain links TRBV7-2 to TRBJ2-5; 11 bases are shared with TRBD2. The germline CDR1 and CDR2 sequences are SGHTA and FQGNSA. Trimming at V came to 2 bases and at J to 2 bases, leaving 10 bases not matched to a gene. The CDR3 extends over 18 amino acids.